This T cell receptor beta chain was sequenced in a study of blood T cell repertoires in COVID-19. Study-wide context: From the United States, Italy and Spain came samples of acute and convalescent COVID-19. PBMCs, B-cell-depleted T cells, or T cells provided the cDNA or gDNA that made up the material.

V was pared by 2 bases and J by 3 bases, with 4 bases of the junction left unmatched. Germline lookup yields CDR1 SGHNT and CDR2 YYREEE (reference sequence). The CDR3 extends over 15 amino acids. In the source study's methods: Cell counts per sample came from amplifying reference gene primers. Method: immunoSEQ multiplex PCR; TCRdb's copy keeps in-frame clones and lacks some. The DNA was the basis for D and trimming; V, J and clone size are from that table. Of about 87,000 clones in the sample, approximately 82% were seen once. The source of this sequence is a woman in her sixties with acute or convalescent COVID-19. The chain recombines TRBV5-4 with TRBJ2-7; 11 positions agree with TRBD1. The sequenced sample was peripheral blood. This chain's CDR3 is CASSFQGTGGYEQYF. The CDR3 DNA reads TGTGCCAGCAGCTTCCAAGGGACAGGGGGCTACGAGCAGTACTTC.